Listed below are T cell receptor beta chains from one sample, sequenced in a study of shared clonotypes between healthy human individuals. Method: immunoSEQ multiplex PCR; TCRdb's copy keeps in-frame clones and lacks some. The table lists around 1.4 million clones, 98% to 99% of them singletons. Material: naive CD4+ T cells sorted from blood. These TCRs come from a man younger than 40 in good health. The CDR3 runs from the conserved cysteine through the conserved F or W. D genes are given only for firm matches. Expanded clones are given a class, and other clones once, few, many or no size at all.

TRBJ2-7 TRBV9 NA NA CASSVAALQGYEQYF TGTGCCAGCAGCGTAGCGGCCTTACAGGGCTACGAGCAGTACTTC
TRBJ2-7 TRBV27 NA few CASWPRGRQGEQYF TGTGCCAGCTGGCCCCGGGGACGGCAGGGCGAGCAGTACTTC
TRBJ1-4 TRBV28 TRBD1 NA CASSPRDRGRANEKLFF TGTGCCAGCAGTCCCCGGGACAGGGGGAGGGCTAATGAAAAACTGTTTTTT
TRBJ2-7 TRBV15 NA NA CATSWGTYYEQYF TGTGCCACCAGCTGGGGGACATACTACGAGCAGTACTTC
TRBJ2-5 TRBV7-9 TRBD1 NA CASSPRQGKRETQYF TGTGCCAGCAGCCCGCGACAGGGGAAGAGGGAGACCCAGTACTTC
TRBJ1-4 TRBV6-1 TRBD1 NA CASSGAWTGRNEKLFF TGTGCCAGCAGTGGCGCCTGGACAGGGAGGAATGAAAAACTGTTTTTT
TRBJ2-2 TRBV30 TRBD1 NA CAWSVLGRGGALDTGELFF TGTGCCTGGAGTGTTCTAGGTAGAGGGGGCGCTTTGGACACCGGGGAGCTGTTTTTT
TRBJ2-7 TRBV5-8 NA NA CASRGPEQYF TGTGCCAGCAGGGGCCCCGAGCAGTACTTC
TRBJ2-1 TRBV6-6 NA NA CASRDNEQFF TGTGCCAGCAGAGACAATGAGCAGTTCTTC
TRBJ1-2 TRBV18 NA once CASSAGSTNYGYTF TGTGCCAGCTCGGCCGGGTCAACTAACTATGGCTACACCTTC
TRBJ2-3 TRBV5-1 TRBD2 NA CASSPRGADTQYF TGCGCCAGCAGCCCTCGGGGGGCAGATACGCAGTATTTT
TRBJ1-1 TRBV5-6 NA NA CASSVGGHPNTEAFF TGTGCCAGCAGCGTGGGGGGACACCCGAACACTGAAGCTTTCTTT
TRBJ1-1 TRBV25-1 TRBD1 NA CASSDPRTGFDTEAFF TGTGCCAGCAGTGACCCTCGGACAGGGTTCGACACTGAAGCTTTCTTT
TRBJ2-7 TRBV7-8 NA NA CASSGSRGSSYEQYF TGTGCCAGCAGCGGATCAAGGGGGAGCTCCTACGAGCAGTACTTC
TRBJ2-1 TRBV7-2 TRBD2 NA CASSIRLAGGKNEQFF TGTGCCAGCAGCATAAGACTAGCGGGAGGGAAAAATGAGCAGTTCTTC
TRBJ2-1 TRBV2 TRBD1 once CASSSGGREQFF TGTGCCAGCAGTTCAGGGGGCAGGGAGCAGTTCTTC
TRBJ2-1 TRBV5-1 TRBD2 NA CASSFLRRGSLAAPVLNEQFF TGCGCCAGCAGCTTCCTACGTCGGGGGTCGCTAGCGGCCCCGGTACTCAATGAGCAGTTCTTC
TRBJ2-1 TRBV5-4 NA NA CASTTAAPGEQFF TGTGCCAGCACCACGGCGGCCCCGGGGGAGCAGTTCTTC
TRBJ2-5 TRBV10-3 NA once CAISDPGETQYF TGTGCCATCAGTGACCCGGGGGAGACCCAGTACTTC
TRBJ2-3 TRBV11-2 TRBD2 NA CASSLDWLAGDTQYF TGTGCCAGCAGCTTAGATTGGCTAGCGGGAGATACGCAGTATTTT
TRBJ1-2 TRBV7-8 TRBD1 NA CASSVQGSSNYGYTF TGTGCCAGCAGCGTACAGGGGTCCTCTAACTATGGCTACACCTTC
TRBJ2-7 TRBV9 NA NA CASSVEVFPYEQYF TGTGCCAGCAGCGTAGAAGTGTTCCCCTACGAGCAGTACTTC
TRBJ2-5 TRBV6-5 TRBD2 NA CASSLAGKETQYF TGTGCCAGCTCATTAGCGGGAAAAGAGACCCAGTACTTC
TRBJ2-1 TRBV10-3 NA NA CAISESGINEQFF TGTGCCATCAGTGAGTCTGGTATCAATGAGCAGTTCTTC
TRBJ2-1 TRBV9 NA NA CASSVAGLNEQFF TGTGCCAGCAGCGTAGCGGGACTCAATGAGCAGTTCTTC
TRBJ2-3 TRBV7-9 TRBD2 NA CASRGSRLADTDTQYF TGTGCCAGCAGAGGGTCCAGACTAGCGGACACAGATACGCAGTATTTT
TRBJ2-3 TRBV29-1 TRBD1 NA CSVEGDRFTDTQYF TGCAGCGTTGAAGGGGACAGATTCACAGATACGCAGTATTTT
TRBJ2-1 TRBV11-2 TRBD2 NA CASSPFRTGGPDNEQFF TGTGCCAGCAGCCCATTTAGGACGGGAGGCCCGGATAATGAGCAGTTCTTC
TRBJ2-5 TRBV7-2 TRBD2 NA CASSARLAGGETQYF TGTGCCAGCAGCGCCAGACTAGCGGGAGGAGAGACCCAGTACTTC
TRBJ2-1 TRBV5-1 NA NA CASSGSGTSSYNEQFF TGCGCCAGCAGCGGGTCCGGGACGAGCTCCTACAATGAGCAGTTCTTC
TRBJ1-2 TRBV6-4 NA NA CASSDSKWGVSRYTF TGTGCCAGCAGTGACTCGAAGTGGGGGGTTAGTCGCTACACCTTC
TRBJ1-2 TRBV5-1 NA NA CASSFTGSYGYTF TGCGCCAGCAGCTTCACAGGGAGCTATGGCTACACCTTC
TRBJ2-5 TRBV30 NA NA CAWSVAPRAQYF TGTGCCTGGAGTGTAGCCCCGCGGGCCCAGTACTTC
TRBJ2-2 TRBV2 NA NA CASIAGQFVSTGELFF TGTGCCAGCATCGCAGGACAATTTGTAAGCACCGGGGAGCTGTTTTTT
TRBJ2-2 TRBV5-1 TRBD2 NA CASSLGAGGRTGELFF TGCGCCAGCAGCCTCGGGGCGGGAGGGCGGACCGGGGAGCTGTTTTTT
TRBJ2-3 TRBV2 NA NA CASSEPAQGLSDTQYF TGTGCCAGCAGTGAGCCGGCACAGGGTCTATCAGATACGCAGTATTTT
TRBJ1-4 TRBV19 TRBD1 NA CASSPTGGAEKLFF TGTGCCAGTAGTCCGACAGGGGGCGCAGAAAAACTGTTTTTT
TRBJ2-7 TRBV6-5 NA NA CASSRGLAAYEQYF TGTGCCAGCAGTCGGGGGCTGGCGGCCTACGAGCAGTACTTC
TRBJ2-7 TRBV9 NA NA CASSVGEAYEQYF TGTGCCAGCAGCGTAGGTGAGGCATACGAGCAGTACTTC
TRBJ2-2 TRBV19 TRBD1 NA CASSLQGAGTGELFF TGTGCCAGTAGTTTACAGGGGGCGGGCACCGGGGAGCTGTTTTTT
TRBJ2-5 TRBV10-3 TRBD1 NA CAISESGTEETQYF TGTGCCATCAGTGAGTCCGGGACAGAAGAGACCCAGTACTTC
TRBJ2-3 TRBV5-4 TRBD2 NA CASSTGTSGTRTDTQYF TGTGCCAGCAGCACAGGGACTAGCGGGACCCGCACAGATACGCAGTATTTT
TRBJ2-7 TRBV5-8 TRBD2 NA CASSLAVSGRADEQYF TGTGCCAGCAGCTTGGCCGTTAGCGGGAGAGCTGACGAGCAGTACTTC
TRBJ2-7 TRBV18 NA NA CASSPAKGGEQYF TGTGCCAGCTCACCAGCCAAGGGCGGCGAGCAGTACTTC
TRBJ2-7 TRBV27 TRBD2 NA CASSIRGGESYEQYF TGTGCCAGCAGCATTCGCGGGGGAGAGTCCTACGAGCAGTACTTC
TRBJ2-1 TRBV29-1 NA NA CSVPPDFYNEQFF TGCAGCGTTCCTCCTGACTTCTACAATGAGCAGTTCTTC
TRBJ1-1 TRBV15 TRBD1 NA CATRTDRAREAFF TGTGCCACCAGAACCGACAGGGCGAGGGAAGCTTTCTTT
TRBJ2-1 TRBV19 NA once CASSTRFYNEQFF TGTGCCAGTAGTACCAGATTCTACAATGAGCAGTTCTTC
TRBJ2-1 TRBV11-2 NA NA CASSLWVGNEQFF TGTGCCAGCAGCTTATGGGTTGGCAATGAGCAGTTCTTC
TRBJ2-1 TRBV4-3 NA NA CASSQDNGYNEQFF TGCGCCAGCAGCCAAGATAACGGGTACAATGAGCAGTTCTTC
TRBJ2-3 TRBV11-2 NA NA CASSLDRTDTQYF TGTGCCAGCAGCTTAGACCGCACAGATACGCAGTATTTT
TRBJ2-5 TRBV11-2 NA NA CASSLVRGVETQYF TGTGCCAGCAGCTTAGTCAGGGGGGTTGAAACCCAGTACTTC
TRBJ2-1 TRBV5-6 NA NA CASSVHNEQFF TGTGCCAGCAGCGTTCACAATGAGCAGTTCTTC
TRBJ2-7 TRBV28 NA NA CASSPQGREQYF TGTGCCAGCAGCCCTCAGGGTCGGGAGCAGTACTTC
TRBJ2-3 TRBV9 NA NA CASSEISGYTDTQYF TGTGCCAGCAGCGAAATTAGCGGCTACACAGATACGCAGTATTTT
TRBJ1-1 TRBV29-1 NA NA CSVLLTVMNTEAFF TGCAGCGTCCTACTAACAGTAATGAACACTGAAGCTTTCTTT
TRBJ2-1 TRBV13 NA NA CASSLDHYKSYNEQFF TGTGCCAGCAGCTTAGATCACTACAAGTCCTACAATGAGCAGTTCTTC
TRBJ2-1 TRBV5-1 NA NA CASSLESSRYNEQFF TGCGCCAGCAGCTTGGAATCTAGCAGGTACAATGAGCAGTTCTTC